These 29 T cell receptor beta chains came from one sample sequenced in a study of cytomegalovirus exposure and HLA in healthy donors. Primers: 60 Vbeta forward and 13 Jbeta reverse. Repertoires were generated with immunoSEQ multiplex PCR, while TCRdb's copy carries only in-frame clones and drops some. The table has under 150,000 clones, 80% seen once. Sequencing was done on a sample of PBMCs. The receptors were gathered from a woman aged 40 to 49 in good health and CMV-seronegative.

The chain couples TRBV7-9 to TRBJ2-7; the D gene is possibly TRBD1 (7 bases). V was pared by 1 base and J by 3 bases, with 19 bases between. Per germline, CDR1 SEHNR and CDR2 FQNEAQ (reference sequence). The CDR3 covers 17 residues. The CDR3 sequence: CASSLETGRRPYYEQYF. The DNA for the CDR3 is TGTGCCAGCAGCTTAGAGACAGGGAGGCGTCCGTACTACGAGCAGTACTTC.

This chain connects TRBV2 to TRBJ2-1; possible D gene TRBD2, 6 bases. V was pared by 6 bases and J by 6 bases, with 15 bases between. The CDR3 totals 14 residues. CDR1 SNHLY and CDR2 FYNNEI come from the germline V gene. CDR3 bases: TGTGCCAGCAGCCTGTACGGGACTGGCAATGAGCAGTTCTTC. This encodes CASSLYGTGNEQFF.

The V gene is TRBV28, the J gene TRBJ1-2, with D maybe TRBD1 (6 bases). The CDR3 length is 15 residues. Trimming left V 5 bases short and J 5 bases short, with 18 bases between. The germline V gene encodes CDR1 MDHEN and CDR2 SYDVKM. The CDR3 sequence: CASSPTLGQGYGYTF. CDR3 sequence (DNA): TGTGCCAGCAGTCCCACACTCGGGCAGGGGTATGGCTACACCTTC.

V gene TRBV4-1 combines with J gene TRBJ1-2; weak D call: TRBD1 (6 bases). The CDR3 runs to 17 residues. Germline assignment: CDR1 MGHRA and CDR2 YSYEKL. The germline V and J ends were trimmed by 3 bases and 3 bases, with 20 bases remaining between them. CDR3 DNA: TGCGCCAGCAGCCATACCCCGAAGGGGGTGTGGGACTATGGCTACACCTTC. It is translated as CASSHTPKGVWDYGYTF.

The V gene is TRBV5-1, the J gene TRBJ2-5, with D possibly matching TRBD1 (5 bases). CDR1 is SGHRS and CDR2 is YFSETQ in the germline V gene. V shed 0 bases and J shed 2 bases, with 11 bases lying between them. The CDR3 is 15 residues long. CDR3 residues: CASSLGAGYQETQYF. The DNA of the CDR3 is TGCGCCAGCAGCTTGGGGGCAGGGTATCAAGAGACCCAGTACTTC.

This chain links TRBV28 with TRBJ1-1; D remains unclear. The germline V gene encodes CDR1 MDHEN and CDR2 SYDVKM. The V end was cut by 8 bases, the J end by 1 base, with 17 bases between. The CDR3 length is 15 residues. CDR3 sequence (DNA): TGTGCCAGCGGTTCCGACTTAGCGGGGAACACTGAAGCTTTCTTT. Its translation is CASGSDLAGNTEAFF.

A remark on this clone: This sample includes further DNA sequences coding for the same CDR3. V usage is TRBV19 and J usage is TRBJ1-6; 7 bases agree with TRBD1. Germline V gene data show CDR1 as LNHDA and CDR2 as SQIVND (reference sequence). The CDR3 runs to 15 residues. V lost 1 base and J lost 6; bases outside the gene matches: 3. DNA for the CDR3: TGTGCCAGTAGTATAGGGACAGGCGTTAATTCACCCCTCCACTTT. The encoded protein is CASSIGTGVNSPLHF.

The V call is TRBV5-4, the J call TRBJ2-5, with TRBD2 as a possible D gene (5 bases). The germline V gene has CDR1 SGHNT and CDR2 YYREEE (reference sequence). The CDR3 has 12 residues. The V end was cut by 9 bases, the J end by 4 bases, with 13 bases between. The CDR3 sequence: CATASSTETQYF. CDR3 nucleotide sequence: TGTGCCACCGCCTCTAGCACAGAGACCCAGTACTTC.

The chain is built from TRBV19 and TRBJ1-2, with D possibly matching TRBD1 (6 bases). This CDR3 has 15 amino acids. Germline assignment: CDR1 LNHDA and CDR2 SQIVND (reference sequence). V lost 6 bases and J 10 bases, leaving 24 bases between the germline ends. The CDR3 DNA is TGTGCCAGTAGGGTCCTAGGGGGAAGCGACTCGTTCTACACCTTC. Translation: CASRVLGGSDSFYTF.

The V and J genes are TRBV25-1 and TRBJ1-5; D possibly corresponds to TRBD1 (5 bases). V lost 3 bases to trimming and J lost 4 bases, with 10 bases between them. Germline V CDR1 and CDR2: MGHDK, SYGVNS. This CDR3 is 14 amino acids long. The CDR3 DNA reads as TGTGCCAGCAGTGACAGGGCCCGAAATCAGCCCCAGCATTTT. As protein: CASSDRARNQPQHF.

V and J are TRBV6-1 and TRBJ1-2; TRBD1 might be the D (6 bases). This CDR3 comprises 13 residues. The germline CDR1 and CDR2 sequences are MNHNS and SASEGT. V dropped 3 bases and J dropped 7 bases, with 12 bases sitting between them. This chain's CDR3 is CASSEGGGLGYTF. The DNA for the CDR3 is TGTGCCAGCAGTGAGGGGGGGGGCCTTGGCTACACCTTC.

This sequence joins TRBV29-1 and TRBJ2-2; 7 nucleotides line up with TRBD2. The CDR3 is 14 amino acids. Germline V gives CDR1 SQVTM, CDR2 ANQGSEA. Trimming at V came to 8 bases and at J to 2 bases, leaving 8 bases not matched to a gene. CDR3 amino acids: CSCAGTINTGELFF. The CDR3, as DNA: TGCAGCTGCGCCGGGACTATCAACACCGGGGAGCTGTTTTTT.

This rearrangement joins TRBV19 to TRBJ2-1, with D maybe TRBD2 (5 bases). The CDR3 runs to 15 residues. Germline V gene sequence: CDR1 LNHDA, CDR2 SQIVND (reference sequence). Trimming left V 2 bases short and J 0 bases short, with 8 bases between. The CDR3 spells CASSITGSSYNEQFF. The CDR3 DNA reads TGTGCCAGTAGTATAACGGGGAGCTCCTACAATGAGCAGTTCTTC.

This chain links TRBV5-1 with TRBJ2-1; 11 positions agree with TRBD1. CDR1 SGHRS and CDR2 YFSETQ come from the germline V gene. Trimming removed 6 bases from V and 10 bases from J; junction bases left unmatched: 9. The CDR3 is 14 residues long. The CDR3, as DNA: TGCGCCAGCAACCGGGACAGGGGGGAAGGGGAGCAGTTCTTC. It translates to CASNRDRGEGEQFF.

V gene TRBV4-1 combines with J gene TRBJ2-7; TRBD1 matches at 10 bases. Germline-derived CDR1 and CDR2 are MGHRA and YSYEKL. The V segment lost 1 base and the J segment 4 bases; nucleotides outside the gene matches: 4. CDR3 length: 15 residues. CDR3 sequence (DNA): TGCGCCAGCAGCCAAGCACCGGGACAGGGGTACGAGCAGTACTTC. Protein product: CASSQAPGQGYEQYF.

This clone has only a few counts. The rearrangement joins TRBV19 to TRBJ2-7; D is perhaps TRBD1 (5 bases). Germline V CDR1 and CDR2: LNHDA, SQIVND (reference sequence). V lost 9 bases and J 1 base, leaving 16 bases between the germline ends. The CDR3 covers 14 residues. CDR3 coding DNA: TGTGCCAGCGGCCAGGGTAGGGAATCCTACGAGCAGTACTTC. It is translated as CASGQGRESYEQYF.

This chain links TRBV5-1 with TRBJ2-7; D unresolved. The CDR3 runs 13 residues. CDR1 and CDR2 from the germline V gene are SGHRS and YFSETQ. V lost 4 bases and J 3 bases, leaving 11 bases between the germline ends. CDR3 DNA: TGCGCCAGCAGCCCCCTCGCCGGCTACGAGCAGTACTTC. Its protein is CASSPLAGYEQYF.

The V gene is TRBV5-1, the J gene TRBJ1-6, with TRBD1 identical over 9 bases. Germline V gene lookup returns CDR1 SGHRS and CDR2 YFSETQ. This CDR3 has 17 residues. The J segment lost 5 bases and the V segment lost 4 bases, leaving 10 bases of the junction unmatched. CDR3 loop: CASSPRTGDFDNSPLHF. In DNA, the CDR3 is TGCGCCAGCAGCCCCCGGACAGGGGATTTTGATAATTCACCCCTCCACTTT.

The chain employs TRBV13 and TRBJ2-1, with 7 bases that match TRBD2. V was pared by 5 bases and J by 1 base, with 11 bases of the junction left unmatched. Germline V gene lookup returns CDR1 PRHDT and CDR2 FYEKMQ (reference sequence). The CDR3 runs 17 residues. This CDR3 reads CASSPPGGGLSYNEQFF. CDR3 sequence (DNA): TGTGCCAGCAGCCCTCCCGGCGGGGGATTATCCTACAATGAGCAGTTCTTC.

The chain recombines TRBV5-1 with TRBJ2-3, with D possibly being TRBD2 (6 bases). The V gene lost 3 bases and the J gene lost 0 bases, with 14 bases spanning the gap. Germline V CDR1 and CDR2: SGHRS, YFSETQ. CDR3 size: 16 residues. CDR3 in amino acids: CASSWGSGSSTDTQYF. CDR3 coding DNA: TGCGCCAGCAGCTGGGGGAGCGGGTCTAGCACAGATACGCAGTATTTT.

DNA of the CDR3: TGTGCCAGCAGCGTATCCGGGGAGTCTAGCACAGATACGCAGTATTTT. It specifies CASSVSGESSTDTQYF. The V gene is TRBV9, the J gene TRBJ2-3; a weak D match, TRBD2 (5 bases). Trimming stripped 1 base from V and 0 bases from J, with 12 bases between. CDR1 is SGDLS, CDR2 YYNGEE, per germline. This CDR3 region has 16 residues.

The chain recombines TRBV19 with TRBJ1-4, with D perhaps matching TRBD1 (6 bases). Trimming took 5 bases from V and 8 from J, leaving 21 bases between them. This CDR3 is 16 amino acids long. Germline lookup yields CDR1 LNHDA and CDR2 SQIVND (reference sequence). CDR3 residues: CASSSTGHREGEKLFF. Written as DNA, the CDR3 is TGTGCCAGTAGTTCAACGGGACATCGGGAGGGAGAAAAACTGTTTTTT.

This chain uses TRBV28 with TRBJ2-7; tentative D call: TRBD2 (6 bases). Trimming pared 4 bases from V and 7 bases from J, leaving 20 bases between. The CDR3 runs to 15 residues. Germline V gene sequence: CDR1 MDHEN, CDR2 SYDVKM. The CDR3 sequence: CASSSKRDFLGEQYF. Written as DNA, the CDR3 is TGTGCCAGCAGTTCCAAAAGGGACTTCCTTGGGGAGCAGTACTTC.

With regard to this clone: Other DNA sequences in the same sample also yield this CDR3. The rearrangement links TRBV19 to TRBJ1-5; no reliable D call. V dropped 3 bases and J dropped 4 bases, with 7 bases sitting between them. This CDR3 spans 13 amino acids. The germline CDR1 and CDR2 sequences are LNHDA and SQIVND (reference sequence). The CDR3 DNA reads as TGTGCCAGTAGTATGTCCGGTAATCAGCCCCAGCATTTT. Residues: CASSMSGNQPQHF.

As for this clone: This sample also contains other DNA sequences that code for the same CDR3. The rearrangement links TRBV9 to TRBJ2-3, with a weak D call TRBD1 (6 bases). Per germline, CDR1 SGDLS and CDR2 YYNGEE. The CDR3 runs 15 residues. V dropped 4 bases and J dropped 1 base, with 13 bases sitting between them. The CDR3 region has the DNA TGTGCCAGCAGCCCACGTGAGGGGGGCACAGATACGCAGTATTTT. Its translation is CASSPREGGTDTQYF.

The chain has TRBV5-4 and TRBJ2-1; 7 positions agree with TRBD1. This CDR3 has 14 residues. The germline gives CDR1 SGHNT, CDR2 YYREEE (reference sequence). With 0 bases clipped from V and 7 bases from J, the junction kept 4 bases outside the gene matches. CDR3 sequence reads: CASSLGDSRNEQFF. The CDR3 nucleotides read TGTGCCAGCAGCTTGGGGGACAGCCGGAATGAGCAGTTCTTC.

This rearrangement joins TRBV11-2 to TRBJ2-5; D may be TRBD1 (6 bases). Per germline, CDR1 SGHAT and CDR2 FQNNGV. The ends were cut back, 6 bases at V and 5 bases at J, with 16 bases in the middle. The CDR3 has 14 residues. CDR3 nucleotides: TGTGCCAGCAGGGGAAGAGGGGGAGCGGAGACCCAGTACTTC. It is translated as CASRGRGGAETQYF.

The chain uses TRBV27 and TRBJ1-2; D unclear. Germline V CDR1 and CDR2: MNHEY, SMNVEV (reference sequence). CDR3 length: 13 amino acids. Trimming shortened V by 6 bases and J by 3 bases, and 11 bases separated the two germline ends. The CDR3 coding sequence is TGTGCCAGCAGGAATCAGAACGACTATGGCTACACCTTC. It encodes CASRNQNDYGYTF.

The CDR3 here is CASSARLTGGSAEQFF. DNA of the CDR3: TGTGCCAGCAGCGCCCGCTTGACAGGGGGCTCGGCTGAGCAGTTCTTC. The V call is TRBV7-6, the J call TRBJ2-1; 10 nucleotides match TRBD1. Germline CDR1 is SGHVS and CDR2 is FNYEAQ. This CDR3 spans 16 amino acids. V lost 5 bases and J lost 9; bases outside the gene matches: 13.